This TCR beta chain was documented in a study of T cell responses to AZD1222 COVID-19 vaccine. V lost 3 bases and J lost 4, with 9 bases in between. Germline loops: CDR1 KGHSH, CDR2 LQKENI. The CDR3 runs 13 residues. This table comes from immunoSEQ multiplex PCR, and its TCRdb copy is limited to in-frame clones, with some not included. Among some 99,000 clones listed, roughly 86% were seen once. About this clone: Its target is unknown.

Whole-study results and caveats: Donors were mostly white British, more females; clonal diversity possibly underestimated.

Sequencing was performed on peripheral blood, taken 28 days after the second AZD1222 dose. This receptor was identified in an adult who received the AZD1222 COVID-19 vaccine. The rearrangement links TRBV18 to TRBJ1-1; no definite D call. The CDR3 DNA reads TGTGCCAGCTCACCCCCCAGTGTCACTGAAGCTTTCTTT. Amino acids: CASSPPSVTEAFF. The full variable domain, its missing parts supplied by reference TRBV18 and TRBJ1-1, is NAGVMQNPRHLVRRRGQEARLRCSPMKGHSHVYWYRQLPEEGLKFMVYLQKENIIDESGMPKERFSAEFPKEGPSILRIQQVVRGDSAAYFCASSPPSVTEAFFGQGTRLTVV.